Presented here are 16 T cell receptor beta chains from one specimen sequenced in a study of T-cell memory formation after mild COVID-19. Via MiXCR, TCRdb re-called the 5' RACE reads, giving one row per CDR3 protein. The table includes more than 250,000 distinct CDR3 sequences, about a sixth detected once. The sample was PBMCs or a T cell subset sorted from them (not recorded which). The receptors were gathered from a man aged 18-30 years who had mild COVID-19 (a few samples of this study predate the infection). Cell type and time point are not known.

This clonotype was seen a handful of times. The CDR3 DNA sequence: TGTGCCAGCAGCGACAGGGGGTTTTCACCCCTCCACTTT. This gives the protein CASSDRGFSPLHF. The chain combines TRBV12-3 or TRBV12-4 with TRBJ1-6, with TRBD1 matching 9 bases. The CDR3 length is 13 residues. V lost 6 bases to trimming and J lost 9 bases; unmatched junction nucleotides: 3.

This clonotype has more than one count but fewer than ten. The CDR3 region is CASSPSTGAEKLFF. The CDR3, as DNA: TGCGCCAGCAGTCCCTCGACAGGGGCCGAAAAACTGTTTTTT. This chain uses TRBV23-1 with TRBJ1-4, with 8 nucleotides matching TRBD1. TRBV23-1 is known as an ORF, though its function is uncertain. The CDR3 consists of 14 residues. The V and J ends lost 4 bases and 8 bases, in that order; junction bases with no gene match: 6.

This clonotype was counted many times. The V gene is TRBV6-5, the J gene TRBJ1-2, with 10 nucleotides matching TRBD1. The CDR3 runs 15 residues. CDR1 MNHEY and CDR2 SVGAGI come from the germline V gene. V shed 5 bases, J shed 7 bases, and the junction held 10 bases outside the gene matches. CDR3 amino acids: CASSLRATGGLGYTF. CDR3 sequence (DNA): TGTGCCAGCAGTCTCCGGGCGACAGGGGGCCTTGGCTACACCTTC.

A few counts support this clonotype. This chain uses TRBV6-2 or TRBV6-3 with TRBJ2-1; 7 bases align to TRBD2. The ends lost 6 bases at V and 4 bases at J; junction bases unmatched: 12. CDR3 length: 16 residues. CDR1 is MNHEY and CDR2 is SVGEGT in the germline V gene. For the CDR3, the DNA is TGTGCCAGCAGCCCACTGGAGGGACTACCATACAATGAGCAGTTCTTC. Its translation: CASSPLEGLPYNEQFF.

The J gene is TRBJ2-7, the V gene TRBV7-6, with TRBD2 matching over 10 bases. There are 15 residues in the CDR3. Per germline, CDR1 SGHVS and CDR2 FNYEAQ. With 1 base clipped from V and 4 bases from J, the junction kept 4 bases outside the gene matches. The CDR3: CASSLGSGGSYEQYV. CDR3 DNA: TGTGCCAGCAGCTTAGGTAGCGGGGGGTCGTACGAGCAGTACGTC.

The chain links TRBV10-1 to TRBJ1-2; no firm D call. Germline V gene sequence: CDR1 WNHNN, CDR2 SYGVQD (reference sequence). The CDR3 runs 13 residues. The V gene lost 2 bases and the J gene lost 6 bases, with 10 bases spanning the gap. This CDR3 is CASSEDPINGYTF. The CDR3 DNA is TGCGCCAGCAGTGAGGACCCCATCAATGGCTACACCTTC.

This clonotype was picked up many times. V and J are TRBV5-6 and TRBJ2-7; D perhaps matches TRBD2 (6 bases). The ends were cut back, 2 bases at V and 0 bases at J, with 18 bases in the middle. This CDR3 contains 17 residues. Germline loops: CDR1 SGHDT, CDR2 YYEEEE. This chain's CDR3 is CASSFRGRRGSSYEQYV. CDR3 sequence (DNA): TGTGCCAGCAGCTTTCGCGGGCGGAGGGGAAGCTCCTACGAGCAGTACGTC.

The table lists this clonotype with a few counts. V usage is TRBV6-5 and J usage is TRBJ1-4; D perhaps matches TRBD1 (5 bases). The V gene lost 2 bases and the J gene lost 8 bases, with 12 bases spanning the gap. Looked up from germline, CDR1 is MNHEY and CDR2 is SVGAGI. The CDR3 is 14 residues long. This CDR3 reads CASSYVRGWEKLFF. The CDR3, as DNA: TGTGCCAGCAGTTACGTCCGGGGGTGGGAAAAACTGTTTTTT.

This clonotype was seen repeatedly, ten times or more. V usage is TRBV4-1 and J usage is TRBJ2-3; no clear D gene. V lost 0 bases to trimming and J lost 0 bases, with 10 bases between them. The CDR3 length is 16 residues. CDR1 and CDR2 from the germline V gene are MGHRA and YSYEKL. CDR3 in DNA: TGCGCCAGCAGCCAAGAAGCACAGCCTAGCACAGATACGCAGTATTTT. Amino acids: CASSQEAQPSTDTQYF.

This rearrangement joins TRBV6-5 to TRBJ1-1, with 7 bases that match TRBD1. CDR3 length: 15 amino acids. The junction had 5 bases not matched to a gene; V was cut back by 0 bases and J by 4 bases. Germline V gene data show CDR1 as MNHEY and CDR2 as SVGAGI. The CDR3 DNA reads as TGTGCCAGCAGTTACTCTTGGGCAGGGGGCACTGAAGCTTTCTTT. This sequence encodes CASSYSWAGGTEAFF.

This chain uses TRBV7-6 with TRBJ2-1, with 9 bases aligning to TRBD2. CDR3 length: 18 residues. J gave up 9 bases and V 2 bases, and 17 bases lay outside the gene matches. Germline V gives CDR1 SGHVS, CDR2 FNYEAQ. In nucleotides, the CDR3 is TGTGCCAGCAGCTTAACCACGGGGGCGGCTAGCGGGGAAGTTGAGCAGTTCTTC. It yields the protein CASSLTTGAASGEVEQFF.

The chain links TRBV4-1 to TRBJ2-3; D remains ambiguous. The CDR3 is 15 amino acids. The germline V and J ends were trimmed by 0 bases and 2 bases, with 9 bases remaining between them. Germline CDR1 is MGHRA and CDR2 is YSYEKL. CDR3 region: CASSQEGQVTDTQYF. CDR3 DNA sequence: TGCGCCAGCAGCCAAGAAGGGCAGGTCACAGATACGCAGTATTTT.

The chain carries TRBV20-1 and TRBJ2-4, with D perhaps assigned TRBD1 or TRBD2 (5 bases each). Germline V gene data show CDR1 as DFQATT and CDR2 as SNEGSKA (reference sequence). CDR3 length equals 16 residues. The V gene lost 1 base and the J gene lost 0 bases, with 13 bases spanning the gap. CDR3 region: CSARGGHGAAKNIQYF. The CDR3 nucleotides read TGCAGTGCTAGAGGAGGACACGGGGCAGCCAAAAACATTCAGTACTTC.

This clonotype was detected a few times. The rearrangement joins TRBV7-2 to TRBJ2-1; 11 bases fit TRBD2. The J segment lost 13 bases and the V segment lost 5 bases, leaving 13 bases of the junction unmatched. Per the germline V gene, CDR1 is SGHTA and CDR2 is FQGNSA. The CDR3 contains 15 residues. In nucleotides, the CDR3 is TGTGCCAGCAGCCCCGGGCGGGCTAGCGGGGGGAACCAGTTCTTC. Encoded protein: CASSPGRASGGNQFF.

This clonotype has more than one count but fewer than ten. The chain carries TRBV7-3 and TRBJ1-5; tentative D call: TRBD1 (6 bases). Germline assignment: CDR1 SGHTA and CDR2 FQGTGA. The CDR3 runs 16 residues. Trimming pared 4 bases from V and 1 base from J, leaving 14 bases between. CDR3 coding DNA: TGTGCCAGCAGCTCTACCGAGGGGGACAGCAATCAGCCCCAGCATTTT. Translating it yields CASSSTEGDSNQPQHF. Together with reference TRBV7-3 and TRBJ1-5, the CDR3 gives the full variable domain: GAGVSQTPSNKVTEKGKYVELRCDPISGHTALYWYRQSLGQGPEFLIYFQGTGAADDSGLPNDRFFAVRPEGSVSTLKIQRTERGDSAVYLCASSSTEGDSNQPQHFGDGTRLSIL.

Many counts were recorded for this clonotype. The gene calls are TRBV5-1 and TRBJ2-7; TRBD1 matches 8 bases. The germline CDR1 and CDR2 sequences are SGHRS and YFSETQ. This CDR3 has 14 residues. Trimming took 4 bases from V and 3 from J; bases not matched to a gene: 6. DNA of the CDR3: TGCGCCAGCAGCCACGGACAGGGAGGCTACGAGCAGTACTTC. Translating it yields CASSHGQGGYEQYF.